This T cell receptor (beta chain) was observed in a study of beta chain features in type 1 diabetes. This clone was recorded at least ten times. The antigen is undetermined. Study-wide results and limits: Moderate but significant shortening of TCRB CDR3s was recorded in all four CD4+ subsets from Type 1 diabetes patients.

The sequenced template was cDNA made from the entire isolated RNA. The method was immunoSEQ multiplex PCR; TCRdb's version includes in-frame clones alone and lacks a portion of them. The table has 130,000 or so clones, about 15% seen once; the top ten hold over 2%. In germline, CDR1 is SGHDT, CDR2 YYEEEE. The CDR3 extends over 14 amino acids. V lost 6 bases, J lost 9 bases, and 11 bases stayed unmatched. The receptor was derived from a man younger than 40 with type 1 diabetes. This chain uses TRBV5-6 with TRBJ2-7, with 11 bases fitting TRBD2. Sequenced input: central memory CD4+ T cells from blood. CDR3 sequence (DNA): TGTGCCAGCAAACTAGCGGGGGCTCCGTGGCGGCAGTACTTC. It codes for CASKLAGAPWRQYF.